The T cell receptor beta chain under discussion was sequenced for a study of blood T cells in healthy people across ages. Findings of the study overall: A strong correlation was found between TCR beta diversity and the percentage of naive T cells. Higher diversity and more naive CD4+ cells were features of long-lived donors, compared to aged donors. Age advanced and TCR beta diversity per million T cells fell, roughly linearly.

This clonotype was seen a few times. The antigen is not known. Peripheral blood samples of 9 to 10 milliliters were drawn from each donor. A second about 6 to 12 cycle PCR used barcoded and J-beta primers. TCRdb called the 5' RACE reads again in MiXCR, with one record for every CDR3 protein. The top ten clones hold over 2% of a sample with roughly 2 million distinct CDR3 sequences, around half of them seen once. The J segment lost 1 base and the V segment lost 2 bases, leaving 8 bases of the junction unmatched. This CDR3 has 17 residues. Germline V CDR1 and CDR2: MDHEN, SYDVKM. Sequencing used blood. V is TRBV28 and J is TRBJ2-5; 9 bases agree with TRBD1. This sequence originates from a woman aged 40 to 50 in good health. As DNA, the CDR3 is TGTGCCAGCAGTTTACCCTCCGGGACAGGGACCCAAGAGACCCAGTACTTC. Amino acid sequence: CASSLPSGTGTQETQYF.